Here is one TCR beta chain with its context. Its target is not known. TCRdb keeps only in-frame clones here, not all; method: immunoSEQ multiplex PCR. This table has about 16,000 clones, around 63% appearing once. The entry originates in a study of tumor-infiltrating lymphocytes in localized non-small cell lung cancer. Whole-study context: Tumor tissue and non-adjacent uninvolved lung came from each patient.

The CDR3 is 15 residues long. Germline lookup yields CDR1 MNHEY and CDR2 SMNVEV (reference sequence). V lost 3 bases to trimming and J lost 4 bases; unmatched junction nucleotides: 7. Study results and caveats: TCRbeta sequencing showed higher T cell infiltration in tumors than uninvolved lung. IM1 and IM2 tumors showed no difference in T-cell fraction. Not all patients were TCR sequenced, owing to tissue quantity.

The clonotype was recovered from a human donor with non-small cell lung cancer. The specimen sequenced was lung tumor tissue. The V gene is TRBV27, the J gene TRBJ1-1; TRBD1 matches at 8 bases. This chain's CDR3 is CASSFTGGTGTEAFF. The DNA for the CDR3 is TGTGCCAGCAGTTTTACAGGGGGGACGGGCACTGAAGCTTTCTTT.